The clone carrying this T cell receptor beta chain has ten or more counts. Its antigen is currently unknown. This record comes from a study of blood T cells in healthy people across ages. Regarding the study as a whole: Older individuals had lower TCR beta diversity per million T cells (the decline was roughly linear).

The authors ran a second PCR of roughly 7 to 11 cycles using a sample-barcoded 5' primer and a J-beta primer mix. TCRdb re-called the 5' RACE reads through MiXCR, storing one row per CDR3 protein. Of fewer than 800,000 distinct CDR3 sequences in the sample, 32% were seen once. RNA extraction gave at least 5.5 micrograms of total RNA per sample. The receptor's source is a woman of 80 years or more in good health. Material: blood.

The CDR3 region is CASSSTRAEAFF. Here the CDR3 DNA reads TGCGCCAGCAGCTCTACCAGGGCTGAAGCTTTCTTT. The J gene is TRBJ1-1, the V gene TRBV5-1, with D perhaps matching TRBD1 (5 bases). Trimming removed 3 bases from V and 6 bases from J, with 9 bases in between. Germline CDR1 is SGHRS and CDR2 is YFSETQ. The CDR3 sequence is 12 residues long.